The 26 T cell receptor beta chains below were found in one sample sequenced in a study of cytomegalovirus exposure and HLA in healthy donors. PCR employed 60 Vbeta and 13 Jbeta primers. Data came from immunoSEQ multiplex PCR; TCRdb stores just in-frame clones and leaves some out. The sample has about 230,000 clones; 82% are singletons. Material for sequencing was PBMCs. The receptors stem from a woman aged 40 to 50 in good health and CMV-seronegative.

A remark on this clone: One end of the junction fails to match germline, which may point to a read error. This chain connects TRBV5-5 to TRBJ1-2; TRBD1 agrees at 7 bases. This CDR3 is built from 13 residues. Germline V gene data show CDR1 as SGHKS and CDR2 as YYEKEE (reference sequence). The CDR3 bases are TGTGCCAGCAGATTGGGACAGAACTATGGCTACACCTTC. It codes for CASRLGQNYGYTF. The variable domain in full, completed from reference TRBV5-5 and TRBJ1-2, reads DAGVTQSPTHLIKTRGQQVTLRCSPISGHKSVSWYQQVLGQGPQFIFQYYEKEERGRGNFPDRFSARQFPNYSSELNVNALLLGDSALYLCASRLGQNYGYTFGSGTRLTVV.

The V gene is TRBV27, the J gene TRBJ2-2, with TRBD1 matching over 8 bases. This CDR3 comprises 17 residues. CDR1 and CDR2 from the germline V gene are MNHEY and SMNVEV (reference sequence). The trim removed 2 bases at V and 6 bases at J, leaving 11 bases unmatched. The CDR3 sequence: CASSLMVGQGFSGELFF. DNA of the CDR3: TGTGCCAGCAGTTTAATGGTCGGACAGGGCTTTTCCGGGGAGCTGTTTTTT.

In this sample, this clone turned up once. The chain uses TRBV4-3 and TRBJ1-2, with TRBD1 identical over 9 bases. This CDR3 has 15 residues. In germline, CDR1 is LGHNA, CDR2 YSLEER. Germline trimming cut 4 bases from V and 5 bases from J; bases unmatched to any gene: 8. DNA for the CDR3: TGCGCCAGCAGCCCTGGGACAGGGACCGATTATGGCTACACCTTC. Translation gives CASSPGTGTDYGYTF.

This clone has only a few counts. The rearrangement uses TRBV19 and TRBJ2-1, with 8 bases identical to TRBD2. J was trimmed by 8 bases and V by 10 bases; bases with no gene match: 7. CDR3 length: 12 residues. Germline CDR1 and CDR2: LNHDA and SQIVND (reference sequence). The CDR3 sequence is CATGGGLDEQFF. The CDR3 DNA sequence: TGTGCCACCGGCGGGGGGCTGGATGAGCAGTTCTTC.

This chain links TRBV10-2 with TRBJ2-3; a possible D gene is TRBD2 (6 bases). Per germline, CDR1 WSHSY and CDR2 SAAADI. The germline V and J ends were trimmed by 4 bases and 3 bases, with 23 bases remaining between them. The CDR3 is 18 residues long. CDR3 residues: CASSAVSGRSLVTDTQYF. DNA for the CDR3: TGCGCCAGCAGTGCCGTATCAGGGAGGAGTTTAGTTACAGATACGCAGTATTTT.

The rearrangement links TRBV29-1 to TRBJ2-1; D is perhaps TRBD2 (6 bases). The germline V gene has CDR1 SQVTM and CDR2 ANQGSEA. The CDR3 is 10 residues long. V dropped 4 bases and J dropped 12 bases, with 10 bases sitting between them. The DNA of the CDR3 is TGCAGCGTTGGGGGGGAGGTGCAGTTCTTC. Translated, it gives CSVGGEVQFF.

This clone was found a few times. The rearrangement uses TRBV5-4 and TRBJ1-1; perhaps TRBD1 as D (5 bases). CDR1 SGHNT and CDR2 YYREEE come from the germline V gene (reference sequence). The CDR3 has 12 amino acids. V was shortened by 1 base and J by 5 bases, with 6 bases between the two germline ends. The CDR3 reads CASSLRGTEAFF. The CDR3 bases are TGTGCCAGCAGCTTGAGGGGAACTGAAGCTTTCTTT. Full variable domain (rest looked up from reference TRBV5-4 and TRBJ1-1): ETGVTQSPTHLIKTRGQQVTLRCSSQSGHNTVSWYQQALGQGPQFIFQYYREEENGRGNFPPRFSGLQFPNYSSELNVNALELDDSALYLCASSLRGTEAFFGQGTRLTVV.

The chain combines TRBV11-2 with TRBJ1-2; D is perhaps TRBD1 (5 bases). Germline assignment: CDR1 SGHAT and CDR2 FQNNGV. CDR3 length: 13 amino acids. Deletions cut 2 bases from V and 6 bases from J, with 10 bases between. Here the CDR3 reads CASSLHRPNGYTF. In DNA form, the CDR3 reads TGTGCCAGCAGCTTACACAGGCCCAATGGCTACACCTTC.

V usage is TRBV4-2 and J usage is TRBJ2-5, with 10 positions matching TRBD2. V was clipped by 0 bases and J by 5 bases; unmatched bases: 6. This CDR3 is built from 16 residues. The V gene's germline CDR1 is LGHNA and CDR2 YNFKEQ. DNA of the CDR3: TGTGCCAGCAGCCAAGATCCGAGCGGGGGGGCGGAGACCCAGTACTTC. It codes for CASSQDPSGGAETQYF.

CDR3 in amino acids: CASSPRETLEAFF. The CDR3 coding sequence is TGTGCCAGCAGCCCGAGGGAGACATTAGAAGCTTTCTTT. The chain has TRBV5-6 and TRBJ1-1; D is undetermined. The V gene lost 4 bases and the J gene lost 8 bases, with 15 bases spanning the gap. Germline CDR1 reads SGHDT; CDR2 reads YYEEEE. CDR3 length equals 13 residues.

This clone was found once. V is TRBV5-1 and J is TRBJ2-5, with 14 bases identical to TRBD2. This CDR3 has 16 residues. The junction had 5 bases not matched to a gene; V was cut back by 2 bases and J by 5 bases. Germline-derived CDR1 and CDR2 are SGHRS and YFSETQ. The CDR3 DNA is TGCGCCAGCAGCTTCGGACTAGCGGGGGGTCGGGAGACCCAGTACTTC. Protein product: CASSFGLAGGRETQYF.

The chain joins TRBV7-2 to TRBJ1-2, with D hard to call. This CDR3 is 15 amino acids long. Germline V CDR1 and CDR2: SGHTA, FQGNSA. V lost 0 bases, J lost 4 bases, and 12 bases lay in between. The CDR3 region is CASSLARLNLYGYTF. In DNA, the CDR3 is TGTGCCAGCAGCTTAGCCAGGTTAAACCTCTATGGCTACACCTTC.

This clone was picked up one time. The gene calls are TRBV9 and TRBJ1-1; 7 nucleotides agree with TRBD1. Germline lookup yields CDR1 SGDLS and CDR2 YYNGEE. Unmatched junction bases numbered 9, after V lost 3 bases and J lost 4 bases. The CDR3 contains 15 residues. DNA of the CDR3: TGTGCCAGCAGCGCTGGGACAGACCTCCTCACTGAAGCTTTCTTT. Translation gives CASSAGTDLLTEAFF.

V is TRBV5-1 and J is TRBJ1-5, with D maybe TRBD1 (6 bases). CDR1 SGHRS and CDR2 YFSETQ come from the germline V gene. The CDR3 has 15 amino acids. V lost 0 bases and J lost 6, with 13 bases in between. This chain's CDR3 is CASSLEGAQGQPQHF. The CDR3 nucleotides are TGCGCCAGCAGCTTGGAGGGTGCACAGGGTCAGCCCCAGCATTTT.

This sequence joins TRBV25-1 and TRBJ1-6; 10 bases align to TRBD1. After removal of 7 bases from V and 9 bases from J, the junction contained 6 bases not matched to a gene. Germline V gene sequence: CDR1 MGHDK, CDR2 SYGVNS. The CDR3 covers 14 residues. CDR3 DNA: TGTGCCAGCACGCAGACAGGGGGCTCTTCACCCCTCCACTTT. This sequence encodes CASTQTGGSSPLHF.

To note about this clone: This sample includes further DNA sequences coding for the same CDR3. The genes are TRBV5-1 and TRBJ2-7; weak D call: TRBD2 (5 bases). The V gene's germline CDR1 is SGHRS and CDR2 YFSETQ. V was trimmed by 3 bases and J by 1 base, leaving 11 bases between them. The CDR3 runs 14 residues. The CDR3: CASSSLGKSYEQYF. The CDR3 DNA is TGCGCCAGCAGCTCACTAGGCAAGTCCTACGAGCAGTACTTC.

The chain combines TRBV5-6 with TRBJ1-4, with D perhaps matching TRBD1 (5 bases). Trimming took off 2 bases at V and 4 bases at J, with 12 bases between the two ends. Germline V CDR1 and CDR2: SGHDT, YYEEEE. The CDR3 is made up of 15 amino acids. This CDR3 reads CASSLFDSDNEKLFF. The CDR3 region has the DNA TGTGCCAGCAGCTTATTCGACAGCGATAATGAAAAACTGTTTTTT.

The rearrangement links TRBV6-4 to TRBJ1-6, with D unresolved. CDR1 and CDR2 (germline): MRHNA, SNTAGT. CDR3 size: 15 residues. V was trimmed by 0 bases and J by 4 bases, leaving 7 bases between them. For the CDR3, the DNA is TGTGCCAGCAGTGACTCATCAGGTTATAATTCACCCCTCCACTTT. It yields the protein CASSDSSGYNSPLHF.

This chain links TRBV6-6 with TRBJ1-5, with 10 positions matching TRBD1. Germline-derived CDR1 and CDR2 are MNHNY and SVGAGI (reference sequence). The V gene end was trimmed by 2 bases and the J gene end by 0 bases; junction bases not matched to a gene: 1. The CDR3 is 16 amino acids. The CDR3 nucleotides are TGTGCCAGCAGTTACGGGACAGGGGTTAGCAATCAGCCCCAGCATTTT. This sequence encodes CASSYGTGVSNQPQHF.

J is TRBJ1-2 and V is TRBV19; D call uncertain. The V gene lost 3 bases and the J gene lost 8 bases, with 13 bases spanning the gap. This CDR3 contains 13 residues. CDR1 and CDR2 (germline): LNHDA, SQIVND (reference sequence). The CDR3 DNA follows: TGTGCCAGTAGTATCCCCCCAGCGTTGGGCTACACCTTC. It is translated as CASSIPPALGYTF.

This clone has a single count. The chain couples TRBV11-1 to TRBJ2-7, with a possible D match to TRBD1 (6 bases). The germline V gene encodes CDR1 SGHAT and CDR2 FQDESV (reference sequence). The germline V and J ends were trimmed by 1 base and 4 bases, with 11 bases remaining between them. The CDR3 is made up of 14 amino acids. In DNA form, the CDR3 reads TGTGCCAGCAGCTTAGGGACAGCCCTATACGAGCAGTACTTC. Protein product: CASSLGTALYEQYF.

This sequence joins TRBV5-1 and TRBJ2-3, with D maybe TRBD2 (7 bases). Germline V lookup: CDR1 SGHRS, CDR2 YFSETQ. The V end was cut by 6 bases, the J end by 0 bases, with 11 bases between. The length of the CDR3 is 14 residues. The CDR3 sequence is CASTGGASTDTQYF. The CDR3 region has the DNA TGCGCCAGCACTGGGGGGGCTAGCACAGATACGCAGTATTTT.

This chain links TRBV28 with TRBJ1-5; 7 bases are shared with TRBD1. The CDR3 runs 14 residues. Germline lookup yields CDR1 MDHEN and CDR2 SYDVKM. V shed 1 base, J shed 7 bases, and the junction held 4 bases outside the gene matches. The CDR3 sequence: CASSLSDRDQPQHF. In DNA, the CDR3 is TGTGCCAGCAGTTTATCCGACAGGGACCAGCCCCAGCATTTT.

V gene TRBV7-3 combines with J gene TRBJ2-1; tentative D call: TRBD2 (5 bases). Germline lookup yields CDR1 SGHTA and CDR2 FQGTGA. The CDR3 has 15 residues. V shed 5 bases and J shed 4 bases, with 15 bases lying between them. The CDR3 spells CASSPSRRLYNEQFF. The CDR3 DNA reads as TGTGCCAGCAGCCCGTCTAGGAGGTTGTACAATGAGCAGTTCTTC.

The chain combines TRBV5-8 with TRBJ2-2; D may be TRBD2 (5 bases). V shed 5 bases and J shed 5 bases, with 19 bases lying between them. Germline loops: CDR1 SGHTS, CDR2 YDEGEE. The CDR3 covers 16 residues. CDR3 DNA: TGTGCCAGCAGGTTAATGGTAGGACTTGTAACCGGGGAGCTGTTTTTT. It codes for CASRLMVGLVTGELFF.

The CDR3 DNA sequence: TGTGCCAGCAGCGTAGACTACACCGGGGAGCTGTTTTTT. It codes for CASSVDYTGELFF. This chain connects TRBV9 to TRBJ2-2; D unresolved. The germline V and J ends were trimmed by 0 bases and 3 bases, with 3 bases remaining between them. The germline gives CDR1 SGDLS, CDR2 YYNGEE. This CDR3 is 13 amino acids long.